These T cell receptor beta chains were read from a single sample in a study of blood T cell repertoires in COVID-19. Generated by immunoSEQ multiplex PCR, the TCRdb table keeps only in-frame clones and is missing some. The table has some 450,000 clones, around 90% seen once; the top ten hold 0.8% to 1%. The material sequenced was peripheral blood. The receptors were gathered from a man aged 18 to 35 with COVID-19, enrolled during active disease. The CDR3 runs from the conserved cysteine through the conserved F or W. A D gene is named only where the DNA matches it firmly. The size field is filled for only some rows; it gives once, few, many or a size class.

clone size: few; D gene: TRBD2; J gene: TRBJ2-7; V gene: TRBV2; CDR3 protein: CASSESASGSSYEQYF; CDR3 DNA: TGTGCCAGCAGTGAATCAGCTAGCGGGTCCTCCTACGAGCAGTACTTC
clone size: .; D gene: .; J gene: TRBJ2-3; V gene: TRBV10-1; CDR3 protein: CASSESPGIRTQYF; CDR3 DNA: TGCGCCAGCAGTGAGAGCCCAGGGATTCGAACGCAGTATTTT
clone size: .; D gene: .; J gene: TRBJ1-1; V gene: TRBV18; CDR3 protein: CASSPDRLNTEAFF; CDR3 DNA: TGTGCCAGCTCACCTGACAGGTTGAACACTGAAGCTTTCTTT
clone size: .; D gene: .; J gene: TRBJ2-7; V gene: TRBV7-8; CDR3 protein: CASSLGVGNYAVEQYF; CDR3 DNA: TGTGCCAGCAGCTTAGGGGTCGGGAACTACGCTGTGGAGCAGTACTTC
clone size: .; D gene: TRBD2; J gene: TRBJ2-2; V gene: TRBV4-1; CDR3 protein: CASSGLAGGTRELFF; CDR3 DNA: TGCGCCAGCAGCGGACTAGCGGGGGGGACCCGGGAGCTGTTTTTT
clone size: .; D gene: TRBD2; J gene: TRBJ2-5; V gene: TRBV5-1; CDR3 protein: CASSWGGLAGAQETQYF; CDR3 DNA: TGCGCCAGCAGCTGGGGGGGACTAGCGGGAGCACAAGAGACCCAGTACTTC
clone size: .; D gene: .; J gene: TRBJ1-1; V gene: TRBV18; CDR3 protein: CASLMGQTNTEAFF; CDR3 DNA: TGTGCCAGCTTAATGGGGCAGACGAACACTGAAGCTTTCTTT
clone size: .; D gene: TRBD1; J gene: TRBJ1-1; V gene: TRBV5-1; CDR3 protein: CASRVRDSAMNTEAFF; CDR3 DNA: TGCGCCAGCAGAGTCCGGGACAGCGCCATGAACACTGAAGCTTTCTTT
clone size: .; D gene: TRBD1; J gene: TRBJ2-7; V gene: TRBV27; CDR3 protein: CASSLTGTGSYEQYF; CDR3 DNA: TGTGCCAGCAGTTTAACCGGGACAGGATCCTACGAGCAGTACTTC
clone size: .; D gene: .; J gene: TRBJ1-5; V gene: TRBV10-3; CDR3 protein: CAVSTGDQAQHF; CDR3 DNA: TGTGCCGTCTCAACAGGCGACCAAGCCCAGCATTTT
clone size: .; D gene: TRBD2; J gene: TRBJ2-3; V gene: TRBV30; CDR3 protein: CAWTPIGEGLWGTQYF; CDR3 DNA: TGTGCCTGGACTCCAATCGGGGAGGGCCTCTGGGGTACGCAGTATTTT
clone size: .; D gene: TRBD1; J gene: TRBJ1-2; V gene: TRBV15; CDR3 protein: CATSRDPGQGDYGYTF; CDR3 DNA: TGTGCCACCAGCAGAGATCCGGGACAGGGAGACTATGGCTACACCTTC
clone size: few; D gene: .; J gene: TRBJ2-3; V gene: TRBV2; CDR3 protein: CASTSSDTQYF; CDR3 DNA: TGTGCCAGCACCTCTTCAGATACGCAGTATTTT
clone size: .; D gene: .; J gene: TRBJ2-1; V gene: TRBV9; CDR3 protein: CASSASTGLDEQFF; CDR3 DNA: TGTGCCAGCAGCGCCTCTACAGGGTTGGATGAGCAGTTCTTC
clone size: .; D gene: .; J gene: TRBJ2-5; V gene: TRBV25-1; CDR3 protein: CASSQDSLGETQYF; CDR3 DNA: TGTGCCAGCAGTCAAGACAGCCTCGGGGAGACCCAGTACTTC
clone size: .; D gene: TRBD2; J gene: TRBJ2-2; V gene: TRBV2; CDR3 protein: CASGELAGDTGELFF; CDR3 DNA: TGTGCCAGTGGGGAGCTAGCGGGAGACACCGGGGAGCTGTTTTTT
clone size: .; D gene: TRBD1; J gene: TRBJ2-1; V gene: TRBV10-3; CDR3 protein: CALGQGSEQFF; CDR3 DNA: TGTGCCCTGGGACAGGGGAGTGAGCAGTTCTTC
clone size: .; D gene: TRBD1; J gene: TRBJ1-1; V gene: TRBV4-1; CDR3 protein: CASRRDRVLNTEAFF; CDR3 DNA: TGCGCCAGCAGGCGGGACAGGGTCTTAAACACTGAAGCTTTCTTT
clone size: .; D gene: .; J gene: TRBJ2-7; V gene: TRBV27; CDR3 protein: CASSLSLARLYEQYF; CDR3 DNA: TGTGCCAGCAGCCTTTCGCTAGCGAGACTCTACGAGCAGTACTTC
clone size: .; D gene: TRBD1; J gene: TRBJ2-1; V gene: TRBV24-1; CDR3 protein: CATSDPDRVHEQFF; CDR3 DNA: TGTGCCACCAGTGATCCGGACAGGGTCCATGAGCAGTTCTTC
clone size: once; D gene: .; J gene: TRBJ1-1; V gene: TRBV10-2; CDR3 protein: CASGTGGGTEAFF; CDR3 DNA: TGCGCCAGCGGAACTGGGGGGGGCACTGAAGCTTTCTTT
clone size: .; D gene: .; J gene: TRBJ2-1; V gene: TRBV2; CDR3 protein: CASTEDSYNEQFF; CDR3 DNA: TGTGCCAGCACCGAGGACAGTTACAATGAGCAGTTCTTC
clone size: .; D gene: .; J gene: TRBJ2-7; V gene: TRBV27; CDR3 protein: CASSLGDTYEQYF; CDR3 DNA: TGTGCCAGCAGTTTGGGAGATACCTACGAGCAGTACTTC
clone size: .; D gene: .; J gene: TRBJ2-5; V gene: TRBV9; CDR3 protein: CASSVGPEETQYF; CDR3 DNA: TGTGCCAGCAGCGTAGGCCCTGAGGAGACCCAGTACTTC
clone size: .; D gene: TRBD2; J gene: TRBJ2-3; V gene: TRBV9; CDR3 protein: CASSLTPETSGGGTDTQYF; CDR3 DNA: TGTGCCAGCAGCTTAACCCCAGAGACTAGCGGAGGTGGGACAGATACGCAGTATTTT
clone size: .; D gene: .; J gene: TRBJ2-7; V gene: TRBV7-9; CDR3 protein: CASSTSDSYEQYF; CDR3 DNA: TGTGCCAGCAGCACCTCGGACAGCTACGAGCAGTACTTC
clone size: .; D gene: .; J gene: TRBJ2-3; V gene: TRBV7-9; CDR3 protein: CASSLVGTDTQYF; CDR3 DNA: TGTGCCAGCAGCTTAGTCGGCACAGATACGCAGTATTTT
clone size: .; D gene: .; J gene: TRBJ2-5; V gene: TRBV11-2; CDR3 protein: CASSFGTKETQYF; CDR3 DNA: TGTGCCAGCAGCTTCGGAACTAAAGAGACCCAGTACTTC
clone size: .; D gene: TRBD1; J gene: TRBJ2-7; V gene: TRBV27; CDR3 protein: CASAGGASGYEQYF; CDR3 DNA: TGTGCCAGCGCAGGGGGCGCAAGCGGCTACGAGCAGTACTTC
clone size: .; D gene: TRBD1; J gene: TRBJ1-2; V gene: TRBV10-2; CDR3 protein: CASSVPGQGIYGYTF; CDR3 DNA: TGCGCCAGCAGCGTACCGGGACAGGGGATCTATGGCTACACCTTC
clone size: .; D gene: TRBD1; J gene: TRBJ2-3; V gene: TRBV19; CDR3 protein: CASSIWTGARDTQYF; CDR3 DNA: TGTGCCAGTAGTATATGGACAGGGGCGCGGGATACGCAGTATTTT
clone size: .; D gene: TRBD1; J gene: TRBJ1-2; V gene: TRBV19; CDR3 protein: CASSMEQGILRGYTF; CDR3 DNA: TGTGCCAGTAGTATGGAACAGGGGATTCTGCGGGGCTACACCTTC
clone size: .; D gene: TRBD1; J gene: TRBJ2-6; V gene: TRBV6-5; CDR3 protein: CASSPTGAGANVLTF; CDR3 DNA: TGTGCCAGCAGCCCGACAGGGGCTGGGGCCAACGTCCTGACTTTC
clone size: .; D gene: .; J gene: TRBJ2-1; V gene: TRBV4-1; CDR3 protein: CASSRQGGAQYNEQFF; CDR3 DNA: TGCGCCAGCAGCCGCCAAGGGGGGGCCCAATACAATGAGCAGTTCTTC
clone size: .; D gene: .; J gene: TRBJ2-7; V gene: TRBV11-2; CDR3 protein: CASSLGGSYEQYF; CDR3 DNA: TGTGCCAGCAGCTTAGGAGGTTCCTACGAGCAGTACTTC
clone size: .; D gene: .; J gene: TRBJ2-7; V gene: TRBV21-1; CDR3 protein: CASNFYGDRTTSGRPETYEQYF; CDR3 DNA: TGTGCCAGCAACTTTTACGGGGACCGAACGACTAGCGGGAGGCCTGAAACTTACGAGCAGTACTTC
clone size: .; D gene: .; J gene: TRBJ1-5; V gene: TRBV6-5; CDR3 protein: CASSQTAVQPQHF; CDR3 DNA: TGTGCCAGCAGTCAAACAGCCGTTCAGCCCCAGCATTTT
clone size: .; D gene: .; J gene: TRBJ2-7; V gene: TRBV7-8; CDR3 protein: CASSLATGGSGYEQYF; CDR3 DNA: TGTGCCAGCAGCTTAGCAACCGGAGGATCGGGCTACGAGCAGTACTTC
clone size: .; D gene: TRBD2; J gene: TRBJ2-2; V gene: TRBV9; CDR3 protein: CASSVNLAGAGELFF; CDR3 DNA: TGTGCCAGCAGCGTAAACCTAGCGGGAGCCGGGGAGCTGTTTTTT
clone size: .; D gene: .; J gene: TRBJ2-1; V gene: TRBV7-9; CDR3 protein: CASSLVPFAGNEQFF; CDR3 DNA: TGTGCCAGCAGCTTAGTACCCTTCGCGGGCAATGAGCAGTTCTTC
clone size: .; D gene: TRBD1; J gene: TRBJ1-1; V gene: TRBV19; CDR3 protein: CASRTGDRGNTEAFF; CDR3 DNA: TGTGCCAGTAGAACAGGGGACAGGGGGAACACTGAAGCTTTCTTT
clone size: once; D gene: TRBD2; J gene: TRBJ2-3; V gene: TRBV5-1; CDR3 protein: CASQYWTSSTDTQYF; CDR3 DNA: TGCGCCAGCCAATACTGGACTAGCAGCACAGATACGCAGTATTTT
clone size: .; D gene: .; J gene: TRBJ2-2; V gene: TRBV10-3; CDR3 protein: CAISDLSRIFNTGELFF; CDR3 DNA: TGTGCCATCAGTGATCTGAGCCGCATCTTTAACACCGGGGAGCTGTTTTTT
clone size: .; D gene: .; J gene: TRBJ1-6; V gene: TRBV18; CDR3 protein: CASSHRNSPLHF; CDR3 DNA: TGTGCCAGCTCACACCGGAATTCACCCCTCCACTTT
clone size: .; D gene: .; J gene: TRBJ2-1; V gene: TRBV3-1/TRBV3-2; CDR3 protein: CASSLTQSSYNEQFF; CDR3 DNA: TGTGCCAGCAGCCTGACACAAAGCTCCTACAATGAGCAGTTCTTC
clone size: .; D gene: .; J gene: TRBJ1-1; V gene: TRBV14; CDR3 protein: CASSQDPEVEAFF; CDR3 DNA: TGTGCCAGCAGCCAAGATCCCGAGGTTGAAGCTTTCTTT
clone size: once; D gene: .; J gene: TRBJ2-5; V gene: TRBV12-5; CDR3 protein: CASGLLDTSLGGETQYF; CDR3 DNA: TGTGCTAGTGGTTTGTTAGATACTAGCCTCGGGGGAGAGACCCAGTACTTC
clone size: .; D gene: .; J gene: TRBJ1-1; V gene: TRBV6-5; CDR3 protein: CASSYSITMMNTEAFF; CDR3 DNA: TGTGCCAGCAGTTACTCGATAACAATGATGAACACTGAAGCTTTCTTT
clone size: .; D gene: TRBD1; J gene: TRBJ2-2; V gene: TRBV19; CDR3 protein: CASSKLQGDTGELFF; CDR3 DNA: TGTGCCAGTAGTAAACTACAGGGGGACACCGGGGAGCTGTTTTTT
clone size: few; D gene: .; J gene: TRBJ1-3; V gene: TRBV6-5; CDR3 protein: CASRAWDTGNTIYF; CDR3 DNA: TGTGCCAGCAGAGCCTGGGACACTGGAAACACCATATATTTT
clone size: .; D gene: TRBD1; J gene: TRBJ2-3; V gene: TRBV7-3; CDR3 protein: CASSEGQGITDTQYF; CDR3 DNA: TGTGCCAGCAGCGAAGGACAGGGGATCACAGATACGCAGTATTTT
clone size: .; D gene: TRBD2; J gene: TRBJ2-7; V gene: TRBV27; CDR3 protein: CASSLSGTSAYEQYF; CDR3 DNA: TGTGCCAGCAGTTTATCTGGGACTAGCGCCTACGAGCAGTACTTC
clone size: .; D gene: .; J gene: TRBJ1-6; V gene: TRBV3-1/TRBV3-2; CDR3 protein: CASSQDGGTNSPLHF; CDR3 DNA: TGTGCCAGCAGCCAAGATGGGGGGACCAATTCACCCCTCCACTTT
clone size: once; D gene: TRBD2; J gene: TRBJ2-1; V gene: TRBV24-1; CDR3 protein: CATSDFETSGLSEQFF; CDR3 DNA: TGTGCCACCAGTGATTTCGAGACTAGCGGCTTGAGTGAGCAGTTCTTC
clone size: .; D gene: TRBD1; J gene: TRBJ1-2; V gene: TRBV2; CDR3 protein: CASPGGHGYTF; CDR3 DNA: TGTGCCAGCCCAGGGGGGCATGGCTACACCTTC
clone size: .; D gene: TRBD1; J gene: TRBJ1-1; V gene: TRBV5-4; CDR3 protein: CASVTRGRDTEAFF; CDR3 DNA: TGTGCCAGCGTAACCAGGGGGCGGGACACTGAAGCTTTCTTT
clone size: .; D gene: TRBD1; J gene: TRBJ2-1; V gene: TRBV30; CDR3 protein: CAWSMGQGYNEQFF; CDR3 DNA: TGTGCCTGGAGTATGGGACAGGGGTACAATGAGCAGTTCTTC
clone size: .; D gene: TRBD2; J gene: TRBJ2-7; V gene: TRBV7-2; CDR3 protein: CASSLKTSGTYEQYF; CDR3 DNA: TGTGCCAGCAGCTTAAAAACTAGCGGAACCTACGAGCAGTACTTC
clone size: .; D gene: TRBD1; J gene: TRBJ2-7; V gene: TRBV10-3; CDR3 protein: CAISEGAGGRDEQYF; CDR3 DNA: TGTGCCATCAGTGAAGGGGCAGGGGGCCGGGACGAGCAGTACTTC
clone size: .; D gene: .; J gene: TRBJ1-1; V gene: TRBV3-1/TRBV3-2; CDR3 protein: CATPGTRTFF; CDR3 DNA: TGTGCCACTCCCGGGACAAGGACTTTCTTT